This note documents a single TCR beta chain sequence. Its antigen remains unknown. The germline V gene has CDR1 MNHEY and CDR2 SVGEGT. This CDR3 has 14 amino acids. Trimming left V 6 bases short and J 4 bases short, with 15 bases between. TCRdb re-called the 5' RACE reads through MiXCR, storing one row per CDR3 protein. The top ten clones hold under 6% of a sample with 50,000 or so distinct CDR3 sequences, 5.6% of them seen once. This sample stems from a study of early T cells in non-severe SARS-CoV-2 infection. Background on the study: With bulk RNA from unsorted whole blood as input, sequencing yielded unpaired chains.

Overall study results and limits: Anti-spike CD8 specificities were favored by VDJdb matching, whose results missed private and CD4 specificities.

The sequence came from an adult who was a healthcare worker with PCR-confirmed SARS-CoV-2 infection or an uninfected control (not recorded which). The gene calls are TRBV6-2 or TRBV6-3 and TRBJ1-1; perhaps TRBD1 as D (5 bases). The sequenced material came from whole blood. CDR3 DNA: TGTGCCAGCAGCTCAGGACGGACACGCACTGAAGCTTTCTTT. Amino acids: CASSSGRTRTEAFF.